This TCR beta chain was observed in a study of T cell responses to AZD1222 COVID-19 vaccine (dated by TCRdb to the early 2020s). Background on the whole study: TCR sequencing was performed for over 230 trial participants, of whom about 200 were given two doses of AZD1222 and 26 were given two doses of MenACWY control vaccine. Trial participants were enrolled by age into 18-55, 56-69 and 70-plus year subgroups, with around 140, 26 and 57 TCR-sequenced participants respectively.

What the research found in general, with its limitations: The 56-69-year group was small, and its depth increase did not reach significance, likely because of low power. After two AZD1222 doses, both the breadth and the depth of spike-specific TCRs were significantly higher than at day 0 and than in MenACWY recipients. Conclusions about previously exposed vaccinees are limited because only six or seven AZD1222 recipients were SARS-CoV-2 seropositive at baseline. Vaccine-associated CD4 TCRs spanned the whole spike protein, with dominant responses in regions 160-218 and 743-854. Reportedly, close to half of the unique spike-specific TCRs recognized epitopes lying outside the regions that are mutated in the B.1.351 and B.1.1.7 variants. Because no day 14 peak-response samples were available, repertoires were characterized only after the peak T cell response. Most participants were white British and females outnumbered males, and the authors suggested that clonal diversity may have been underestimated.

The time point label for this specimen denotes: about 28 days (+/-7) after the second vaccine dose. Because spike-specific TCR depth and breadth did not differ between the two schedules, AZD1222 recipients who got a second dose at roughly 4 weeks were pooled with those who got a second dose at roughly 12 weeks. Samples from vaccinated people were obtained from the UK trials COV001 and COV002, which included a single-blind randomized controlled phase 2/3 trial of AZD1222 (ChAdOx1 nCoV-19) in healthy adults. Trial participant PBMC samples were collected at day 0 and day 28 after the second dose for TCRbeta chain sequencing. The CDR3 regions of human TCRbeta chains were analyzed by immunosequencing. Per the original workflow: Repertoire TCRs were matched against a reference library of SARS-CoV-2-specific TCRs generated with the MIRA antigen-specificity platform. Breadth was defined as the fraction of unique TCRs that were SARS-CoV-2-associated. Depth was defined as the fraction of total T cells that were SARS-CoV-2-associated. Using the MIRA data, every spike-specific TCR was mapped to the spike region that the TCR reacted to and assigned to either a CD4 or a CD8 class. Log10-transformed breadth and depth values were compared by one-way ANOVA with Sidak's multiple comparisons tests. TCRdb carries this immuneACCESS record with in-frame sequences only. Its versions omit some clonotypes, under half of them owing to an unresolved V gene in the studies checked, with the rest unexplained. D and trimming come from the DNA, and the V and J calls and clone size come from that table. The table for this sample lists 83,000 or so clones; roughly 90% of them were counted only once. Of the sample, around 7% is held by the ten largest clones.

As for this clone: The clone's antigen remains unknown. One junction end does not reproduce the germline sequence, and a read error may be involved.

The CDR3, cysteine through phenylalanine, is 14 amino acids long. The sequence is cut down to CDR3 DNA, 42 bases in frame from base 1. CDR1 and CDR2, looked up from the germline V gene (reference sequence), are SSHAT and FNYEAQ. This TCR came from an adult who received the AZD1222 COVID-19 vaccine. The chain is made from TRBV7-7 and TRBJ2-5, and TRBD2 may be the D gene, going by 6 matching bases. The sample was peripheral blood, taken 28 days after the second AZD1222 dose. The CDR3 region: CASSLGLVQETQYF. The nucleotide sequence is TGTGCTAGCAGCTTGGGACTCGTACAAGAGACCCAGTACTTC.